This T cell receptor (beta chain) stems from a study of regulatory T cells in long-lasting Graves disease. Germline V gene lookup returns CDR1 GTSNPN and CDR2 SVGIG (reference sequence). Trimming cost V 5 bases and J 2 bases, with 10 bases left between them. CDR3 length equals 14 residues. This clonotype has a count of ten or more. The authors built TCR beta libraries using iRepertoire HTBI primers and Arm-PCR of CDR3 regions. TCRdb ran MiXCR on the multiplex PCR reads and lists one entry per CDR3 protein. The sample includes 200,000 to 250,000 distinct CDR3 sequences, roughly a fifth seen only once; the top ten take around 14%. Time point here: newly diagnosed GD, antithyroid drugs for less than 3 months. PBMCs provided the RNA from which the TCR library was made.

The V call is TRBV30, the J call TRBJ2-6, with D possibly being TRBD1 (6 bases). The receptor was derived from a female donor with Graves disease. The sample here was peripheral blood mononuclear cells (PBMCs), taken at new diagnosis, from a patient treated with antithyroid drugs. The CDR3: CAWVNRAGANVLTF. CDR3 nucleotide sequence: TGTGCCTGGGTAAACAGGGCTGGGGCCAACGTCCTGACTTTC. The full variable domain, completed using reference TRBV30 and TRBJ2-6, is SQTIHQWPATLVQPVGSPLSLECTVEGTSNPNLYWYRQAAGRGLQLLFYSVGIGQISSEVPQNLSASRPQDRQFILSSKKLLLSDSGFYLCAWVNRAGANVLTFGAGSRLTVL.